This T cell receptor (beta chain) was profiled in a study of OX40 agonist ivuxolimab in advanced cancers. Using immunoSEQ multiplex PCR, the repertoire was profiled, and TCRdb retains in-frame clones only, with some absent. Of 65,000 to 90,000 clones listed, 80% to 95% are singletons. CDR1 is LNHNV and CDR2 is YYDKDF in the germline V gene (reference sequence). V was shortened by 1 base and J by 6 bases, with 9 bases between the two germline ends. The CDR3 has 14 amino acids. The receptor was isolated from an adult with an advanced solid tumor such as melanoma, head and neck, liver or kidney cancer. This chain links TRBV15 with TRBJ2-2; D perhaps matches TRBD2 (5 bases). This specimen consisted of CD4+ or CD8+ T cells sorted from blood, obtained in a trial of the OX40 agonist ivuxolimab. CDR3 sequence: CATSRGTYSGELFF. The CDR3 nucleotides read TGTGCCACCAGCAGAGGGACTTACTCCGGGGAGCTGTTTTTT.